Below, 26 T cell receptor beta chains from the same sample are listed, as sequenced in a study of immune evolution from preneoplasia to lung adenocarcinoma. The method was immunoSEQ multiplex PCR; TCRdb's version includes in-frame clones alone and lacks a portion of them. The table lists 2,600 or so clones, around 39% of them singletons. Sample: FFPE adjacent normal lung tissue. The receptor set was obtained from a person aged 60 to 85 with lung adenocarcinoma.

The sample holds a few counts of this clone. The chain combines TRBV7-2 with TRBJ1-6; tentatively, D is TRBD1 (6 bases). This CDR3 is built from 16 residues. The ends were cut back, 5 bases at V and 6 bases at J, with 17 bases in the middle. Germline V CDR1 and CDR2: SGHTA, FQGNSA. The CDR3, as DNA: TGTGCCAGCAGCCCCAGTGGGGGCCTACCTAATTCACCCCTCCACTTT. It is translated as CASSPSGGLPNSPLHF.

In its sample, this clone was seen a few times. The chain combines TRBV5-1 with TRBJ2-3, with 8 bases aligning to TRBD1. Unmatched junction bases numbered 7, after V lost 4 bases and J lost 0 bases. Germline assignment: CDR1 SGHRS and CDR2 YFSETQ. The CDR3 has 16 residues. CDR3: CASSTGTGRSTDTQYF. The CDR3 DNA follows: TGCGCCAGCAGCACCGGGACAGGTCGTAGCACAGATACGCAGTATTTT.

V usage is TRBV5-1 and J usage is TRBJ2-7, with 7 positions matching TRBD1. Per the germline V gene, CDR1 is SGHRS and CDR2 is YFSETQ. The CDR3 is made up of 15 amino acids. J was trimmed by 0 bases and V by 5 bases; bases with no gene match: 8. CDR3 residues: CASSMQGVSSYEQYF. CDR3 in DNA: TGCGCCAGCAGTATGCAGGGGGTGAGCTCCTACGAGCAGTACTTC.

There are a few counts of this clone. The junction differs from germline at one of its ends, possibly a read error. The chain links TRBV7-7 to TRBJ2-5; a possible D gene is TRBD2 (5 bases). This CDR3 has 15 residues. Germline-derived CDR1 and CDR2 are SSHAT and FNYEAQ (reference sequence). CDR3 bases: TGTGCTAGCAGCTTAGGCTCGGGCGAGCGGGAGACCCAGTACTTC. This encodes CASSLGSGERETQYF.

In DNA, the CDR3 is TGTGCCAGCAGCCTACGACTAGCGGGACTCTACAATGAGCAGTTCTTC. The encoded protein is CASSLRLAGLYNEQFF. The V gene is TRBV13, the J gene TRBJ2-1; 11 bases are shared with TRBD2. The germline CDR1 and CDR2 sequences are PRHDT and FYEKMQ (reference sequence). The CDR3 runs 16 residues. J was trimmed by 3 bases and V by 5 bases; bases with no gene match: 6.

The table lists this clone with a few counts. The chain couples TRBV5-4 to TRBJ2-7; no definite D call. V gave up 0 bases and J gave up 3 bases, with 1 base separating them. Germline V gene data show CDR1 as SGHNT and CDR2 as YYREEE (reference sequence). CDR3 length equals 11 residues. The CDR3, as DNA: TGTGCCAGCAGCTTGGACTACGAGCAGTACTTC. It specifies CASSLDYEQYF.

The chain couples TRBV5-1 to TRBJ2-1, with D unclear. There are 14 residues in the CDR3. The germline V gene encodes CDR1 SGHRS and CDR2 YFSETQ. Trimming removed 4 bases at V and 0 bases at J, with 8 bases between. The CDR3 nucleotides read TGCGCCAGCAGCATCCAAAGCTCCTACAATGAGCAGTTCTTC. Protein product: CASSIQSSYNEQFF.

The V and J genes are TRBV9 and TRBJ2-1, with a possible D match to TRBD2 (5 bases). This CDR3 contains 19 residues. Trimming shortened V by 0 bases and J by 3 bases, and 22 bases separated the two germline ends. From germline, CDR1 is SGDLS and CDR2 YYNGEE. In nucleotides, the CDR3 is TGTGCCAGCAGCGTAGGATACTGGTCGACGATTGGGAGCTACAATGAGCAGTTCTTC. Amino acids: CASSVGYWSTIGSYNEQFF.

J is TRBJ2-3 and V is TRBV14; no clear D. V shed 0 bases and J shed 0 bases, with 7 bases lying between them. This CDR3 is 15 amino acids long. From germline, CDR1 is SGHDN and CDR2 FVKESK. Here the CDR3 reads CASSQELDSTDTQYF. In DNA form, the CDR3 reads TGTGCCAGCAGCCAAGAGTTGGACAGCACAGATACGCAGTATTTT.

This sequence joins TRBV7-6 and TRBJ2-2; D may be TRBD2 (5 bases). CDR1 is SGHVS and CDR2 is FNYEAQ in the germline V gene. The CDR3 covers 11 residues. With 8 bases removed from V and 4 bases from J, the gap between germline ends came to 5 bases. In DNA form, the CDR3 reads TGTGCCAGCCGGGGCACCGGGGAGCTGTTTTTT. Amino acid sequence: CASRGTGELFF. The full variable domain, completed using reference TRBV7-6 and TRBJ2-2, is GAGVSQSPRYKVTKRGQDVALRCDPISGHVSLYWYRQALGQGPEFLTYFNYEAQQDKSGLPNDRFSAERPEGSISTLTIQRTEQRDSAMYRCASRGTGELFFGEGSRLTVL.

The chain combines TRBV27 with TRBJ1-3; a weak D match, TRBD1 (6 bases). V was trimmed by 6 bases and J by 1 base, leaving 16 bases between them. Germline CDR1 reads MNHEY; CDR2 reads SMNVEV (reference sequence). This CDR3 has 16 amino acids. CDR3 residues: CASSPAGVISGNTIYF. DNA for the CDR3: TGTGCCAGCAGCCCCGCAGGGGTTATATCTGGAAACACCATATATTTT.

This chain connects TRBV18 to TRBJ2-7, with D unresolved. Trimming left V 3 bases short and J 3 bases short, with 9 bases between. This CDR3 contains 13 residues. Germline CDR1 and CDR2: KGHSH and LQKENI. The DNA for the CDR3 is TGTGCCAGCTCACCCACTTCGGACTACGAGCAGTACTTC. Protein product: CASSPTSDYEQYF.

The chain carries TRBV5-1 and TRBJ1-6; 8 bases map to TRBD1. The CDR3 runs 16 residues. After removal of 4 bases from V and 0 bases from J, the junction contained 3 bases not matched to a gene. Germline assignment: CDR1 SGHRS and CDR2 YFSETQ. The CDR3 loop reads CASSRQGTSYNSPLHF. The CDR3 coding sequence is TGCGCCAGCAGCAGACAGGGGACCTCCTATAATTCACCCCTCCACTTT.

V usage is TRBV11-2 and J usage is TRBJ2-5; D not resolved. This CDR3 region has 11 residues. From germline, CDR1 is SGHAT and CDR2 FQNNGV. The germline V and J ends were trimmed by 3 bases and 1 base, with 0 bases remaining between them. DNA of the CDR3: TGTGCCAGCAGCTTCCAAGAGACCCAGTACTTC. It specifies CASSFQETQYF. Looking up the rest from reference TRBV11-2 and TRBJ2-5 gives the full variable domain: EAGVAQSPRYKIIEKRQSVAFWCNPISGHATLYWYQQILGQGPKLLIQFQNNGVVDDSQLPKDRFSAERLKGVDSTLKIQPAKLEDSAVYLCASSFQETQYFGPGTRLLVL.

The J gene is TRBJ1-2, the V gene TRBV5-4, with 7 bases matching TRBD1. V shed 1 base and J 6 bases; nucleotides not matched to a gene: 6. Per germline, CDR1 SGHNT and CDR2 YYREEE (reference sequence). This CDR3 has 14 amino acids. Written as DNA, the CDR3 is TGTGCCAGCAGCTTGCGTCTAACAGGGGATGGCTACACCTTC. This encodes CASSLRLTGDGYTF.

V and J are TRBV7-2 and TRBJ2-5; 12 bases are a match to TRBD2. This CDR3 comprises 14 residues. Trimming took 6 bases from V and 5 from J; bases not matched to a gene: 4. CDR1 and CDR2 from the germline V gene are SGHTA and FQGNSA. The CDR3 DNA reads TGTGCCAGCAGAAGGACTAGCGGGGAGGAGACCCAGTACTTC. Translated: CASRRTSGEETQYF.

The chain recombines TRBV28 with TRBJ2-7; D gene uncertain. The CDR3 covers 11 residues. V shed 6 bases and J shed 3 bases, with 6 bases lying between them. Germline V gene data show CDR1 as MDHEN and CDR2 as SYDVKM. CDR3: CASSHGYEQYF. The DNA for the CDR3 is TGTGCCAGCAGCCATGGCTACGAGCAGTACTTC.

V and J are TRBV7-2 and TRBJ2-3, with TRBD2 matching 10 bases. CDR1 and CDR2 from the germline V gene are SGHTA and FQGNSA. This CDR3 has 13 amino acids. The trim removed 10 bases at V and 6 bases at J, leaving 7 bases unmatched. CDR3 region: CATKRGGSDTQYF. The CDR3 DNA reads TGTGCCACAAAGCGGGGGGGTTCGGATACGCAGTATTTT. Complete variable domain (other parts from reference TRBV7-2 and TRBJ2-3): GAGVSQSPSNKVTEKGKDVELRCDPISGHTALYWYRQSLGQGLEFLIYFQGNSAPDKSGLPSDRFSAERTGGSVSTLTIQRTQQEDSAVYLCATKRGGSDTQYFGPGTRLTVL.

In its sample, this clone is large (0.1 to 1%). CDR3 in DNA: TGTGCCAGTAGTATATCCGGGACAGGGTTAGGTGAGCAGTTCTTC. Translating gives CASSISGTGLGEQFF. V is TRBV19 and J is TRBJ2-1, with 9 nucleotides matching TRBD1. This CDR3 is built from 15 residues. The germline CDR1 and CDR2 sequences are LNHDA and SQIVND (reference sequence). The V gene end was trimmed by 2 bases and the J gene end by 9 bases; junction bases not matched to a gene: 8. Full variable domain (rest looked up from reference TRBV19 and TRBJ2-1): DGGITQSPKYLFRKEGQNVTLSCEQNLNHDAMYWYRQDPGQGLRLIYYSQIVNDFQKGDIAEGYSVSREKKESFPLTVTSAQKNPTAFYLCASSISGTGLGEQFFGPGTRLTVL.

The chain combines TRBV4-2 with TRBJ1-4, with TRBD1 as a possible D gene (5 bases). The V gene's germline CDR1 is LGHNA and CDR2 YNFKEQ. V lost 5 bases and J lost 10, with 14 bases in between. The CDR3 sequence is 13 residues long. CDR3 region: CASSTHGGTKLFF. The CDR3 DNA is TGTGCCAGCAGCACCCATGGGGGTACAAAACTGTTTTTT.

The chain joins TRBV5-1 to TRBJ2-3; no clear D. The CDR3 has 17 amino acids. Looked up from germline, CDR1 is SGHRS and CDR2 is YFSETQ. V shed 0 bases and J shed 1 base, with 15 bases lying between them. CDR3: CASSLVAARSGTDTQYF. CDR3 DNA sequence: TGCGCCAGCAGCTTGGTGGCGGCCAGGAGTGGCACAGATACGCAGTATTTT.

This clone rates as large. This chain uses TRBV2 with TRBJ2-1; 8 bases agree with TRBD1. The junction had 6 bases not matched to a gene; V was cut back by 4 bases and J by 4 bases. CDR3 length: 15 amino acids. The germline gives CDR1 SNHLY, CDR2 FYNNEI. The CDR3 region has the DNA TGTGCCAGCAGTGCAGACAGGGGTAGTTACAATGAGCAGTTCTTC. It specifies CASSADRGSYNEQFF.

CDR3 DNA: TGTGCCAGTACCGGAGGGGGGTCCTACGAGCAGTACTTC. Encoded protein: CASTGGGSYEQYF. The rearrangement uses TRBV2 and TRBJ2-7; D is tentatively TRBD1 or TRBD2 (6 bases each). The ends were cut back, 9 bases at V and 1 base at J, with 13 bases in the middle. Germline CDR1 SNHLY, CDR2 FYNNEI. This CDR3 contains 13 residues.

The genes are TRBV6-5 and TRBJ2-3; 9 nucleotides line up with TRBD2. CDR1 is MNHEY, CDR2 SVGAGI, per germline. Trimming removed 5 bases from V and 4 bases from J; junction bases left unmatched: 4. This CDR3 comprises 14 residues. CDR3: CASSRLAGSDTQYF. In nucleotides, the CDR3 is TGTGCCAGCAGTCGGCTAGCGGGATCAGATACGCAGTATTTT.

The rearrangement uses TRBV4-2 and TRBJ2-7; 7 nucleotides line up with TRBD1. V was pared by 8 bases and J by 3 bases, with 7 bases of the junction left unmatched. Per germline, CDR1 LGHNA and CDR2 YNFKEQ. This CDR3 is built from 13 residues. CDR3 nucleotide sequence: TGTGCCAGCGGATTAACAGGGGACTACGAGCAGTACTTC. Translation gives CASGLTGDYEQYF.

This clone was detected a few times. V usage is TRBV4-1 and J usage is TRBJ2-3, with D hard to call. V lost 1 base, J lost 0 bases, and 8 bases lay in between. The CDR3 has 15 residues. Germline lookup yields CDR1 MGHRA and CDR2 YSYEKL. CDR3 residues: CASSQGKPSTDTQYF. As DNA, the CDR3 is TGCGCCAGCAGCCAAGGAAAACCTAGCACAGATACGCAGTATTTT.